The following is a TCR beta chain sequence with its context. Its antigen remains unidentified. Trimming stripped 5 bases from V and 10 bases from J, with 17 bases between. The germline CDR1 and CDR2 sequences are MDHEN and SYDVKM. The CDR3 spans 13 residues. The assay used deep level. TCRdb's copy holds only in-frame clones and misses some; the assay was immunoSEQ multiplex PCR. The sample yields around 690,000 clones, roughly 91% seen once. The data belong to a study of shared clonotypes between healthy human individuals. Whole-study findings and limits: Naive CD4 clonotype sharing across a few donors was 4% to 5%.

This chain connects TRBV28 to TRBJ1-1; possibly TRBD1 for D (6 bases). The source material was memory CD8+ T cells from PBMCs. Subset of the sample: CD45RO+ cells pooled with CCR7-negative TemRA cells. This clonotype was obtained from a man between 18 and 29 years old in good health. Some clones in this sample may be carry-over from other donors' samples. The DNA for the CDR3 is TGTGCCAGCAGTCCTTTGGGGGGGGCGGGAGCTTTCTTT. Amino acids: CASSPLGGAGAFF.